This is a list of T cell receptor beta chains from one sample in a study of siplizumab effects on memory and regulatory T cells. This table comes from immunoSEQ multiplex PCR, and its TCRdb copy is limited to in-frame clones, with some not included. The sample has tens of thousands of clones, about 98% seen once; the top ten hold about 1.1%. The sequenced material came from naive CD8+ T cells sorted from blood. The receptors here all came from a human donor in good health. CDR3s leave out the opening cysteine and the closing phenylalanine or tryptophan. Each record gives: J gene, V gene, CDR3 protein.

j_call: TRBJ2-5; v_call: TRBV4-3; cdr3_aa: ASSLSQGRAETQY
j_call: TRBJ1-4; v_call: TRBV9; cdr3_aa: ASSVEAEGAINEKLF
j_call: TRBJ2-7; v_call: TRBV18; cdr3_aa: ASSPPGQSYEQY
j_call: TRBJ2-1; v_call: TRBV7-9; cdr3_aa: ASSGTRVSYNEQF
j_call: TRBJ2-1; v_call: TRBV7-3; cdr3_aa: ASSLEVATYNEQF
j_call: TRBJ2-5; v_call: TRBV29-1; cdr3_aa: SVETAGEETQY
j_call: TRBJ2-1; v_call: TRBV18; cdr3_aa: ASSPSGQLYNEQF
j_call: TRBJ2-1; v_call: TRBV4-3; cdr3_aa: ASSRGREQF
j_call: TRBJ2-1; v_call: TRBV30; cdr3_aa: AWSAREGLYNEQF
j_call: TRBJ1-5; v_call: TRBV6-1; cdr3_aa: ASSDLDPNQPQH
j_call: TRBJ2-2; v_call: TRBV9; cdr3_aa: ASSGLANRELF
j_call: TRBJ2-7; v_call: TRBV19; cdr3_aa: ASRGTGDRWYEQC
j_call: TRBJ2-3; v_call: TRBV4-1; cdr3_aa: ASSHSGGDRDTQY
j_call: TRBJ2-5; v_call: TRBV9; cdr3_aa: ASSETGLEETQY
j_call: TRBJ1-2; v_call: TRBV30; cdr3_aa: AWHRGDYGYT
j_call: TRBJ2-7; v_call: TRBV20-1; cdr3_aa: SASETNEQY
j_call: TRBJ2-7; v_call: TRBV9; cdr3_aa: ASSVAGQGTYEQY
j_call: TRBJ2-7; v_call: TRBV21-1; cdr3_aa: ASSKEGGTIGEQY
j_call: TRBJ2-1; v_call: TRBV5-1; cdr3_aa: ASSLSVVAGAAGEQF
j_call: TRBJ2-5; v_call: TRBV27; cdr3_aa: ASSPLEDGETQY
j_call: TRBJ2-3; v_call: TRBV14; cdr3_aa: ASRKTATDTQY
j_call: TRBJ2-2; v_call: TRBV7-9; cdr3_aa: ASSLVGANTGELF
j_call: TRBJ2-7; v_call: TRBV5-6; cdr3_aa: ASSFGSTGYEQY
j_call: TRBJ2-5; v_call: TRBV13; cdr3_aa: ASSPSDRAHQETQY
j_call: TRBJ2-1; v_call: TRBV9; cdr3_aa: ASSMGLAGAGEQF
j_call: TRBJ1-2; v_call: TRBV29-1; cdr3_aa: SVATGTGGIVGYT
j_call: TRBJ2-5; v_call: TRBV28; cdr3_aa: ASSLLRSQETQY
j_call: TRBJ2-5; v_call: TRBV28; cdr3_aa: ASSLVGDAETQY
j_call: TRBJ2-1; v_call: TRBV27; cdr3_aa: ASSNQLEQF
j_call: TRBJ1-4; v_call: TRBV9; cdr3_aa: ASSVEGQGGEKLF
j_call: TRBJ2-2; v_call: TRBV9; cdr3_aa: ASSGGGRAFGELF
j_call: TRBJ1-5; v_call: TRBV9; cdr3_aa: ASSEGGTVLSPQH
j_call: TRBJ1-1; v_call: TRBV4-2; cdr3_aa: ASSQEGHTHPEAF
j_call: TRBJ2-1; v_call: TRBV4-2; cdr3_aa: ASSQVGSGEQF
j_call: TRBJ1-2; v_call: TRBV4-1; cdr3_aa: ASSQDTRGNGYT
j_call: TRBJ2-7; v_call: TRBV6-1; cdr3_aa: ASSEAPDAGGGYEQY
j_call: TRBJ2-2; v_call: TRBV29-1; cdr3_aa: SVAGGAGELF